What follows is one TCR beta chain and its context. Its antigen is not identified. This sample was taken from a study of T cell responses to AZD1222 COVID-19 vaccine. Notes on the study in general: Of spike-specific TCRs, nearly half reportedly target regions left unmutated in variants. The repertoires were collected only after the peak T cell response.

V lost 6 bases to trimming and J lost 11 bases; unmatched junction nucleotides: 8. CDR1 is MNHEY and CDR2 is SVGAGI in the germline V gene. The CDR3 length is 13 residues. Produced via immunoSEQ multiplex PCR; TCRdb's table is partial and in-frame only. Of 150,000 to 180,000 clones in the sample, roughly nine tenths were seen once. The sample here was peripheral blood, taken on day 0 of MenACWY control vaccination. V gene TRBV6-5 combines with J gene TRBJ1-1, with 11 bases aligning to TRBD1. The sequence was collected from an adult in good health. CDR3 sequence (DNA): TGTGCCAGCAGACCCGGACAGGGGGCTTCTGCTTTCTTT. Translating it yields CASRPGQGASAFF.